Shown below are 16 T cell receptor beta chains from a single sample sequenced in a study of vaccination effects on CD4 cells after COVID-19. Pools of viral peptides were used by the ViraFEST assay to expand antigen-specific CD4+ T cells ahead of sequencing. Once cultured for roughly nine days, the cells underwent separation to obtain CD4+ T cells. None of the vaccinated had previously contracted SARS-CoV-2, and their nucleocapsid antibodies tested negative. The data were produced by immunoSEQ multiplex PCR, yet TCRdb's version contains in-frame clones alone and is incomplete. The table shows 52,000 or so clones, with more than 60% occurring only once. No antigens are known for them. The specimen was CD4+ T cells from PBMCs cultured with SARS-CoV-2 spike peptides, collected before COVID-19 vaccination. These receptors originate from a human donor who received a COVID-19 vaccine.

This chain uses TRBV2 with TRBJ1-4; D possibly corresponds to TRBD1 (6 bases). The CDR3 covers 14 residues. Germline V gives CDR1 SNHLY, CDR2 FYNNEI. Between the trimmed V and J ends, which lost 6 bases and 3 bases, there was a span of 11 bases. CDR3 region: CASRSRGANEKLFF. CDR3 DNA: TGTGCCAGCAGATCCAGGGGTGCTAATGAAAAACTGTTTTTT. The full variable domain, completed using reference TRBV2 and TRBJ1-4, is EPEVTQTPSHQVTQMGQEVILRCVPISNHLYFYWYRQILGQKVEFLVSFYNNEISEKSEIFDDQFSVERPDGSNFTLKIRSTKLEDSAMYFCASRSRGANEKLFFGSGTQLSVL.

The chain recombines TRBV2 with TRBJ1-1; D remains ambiguous. Germline V lookup: CDR1 SNHLY, CDR2 FYNNEI. Deletions cut 5 bases from V and 5 bases from J, with 6 bases between. This CDR3 has 11 amino acids. The CDR3 region has the DNA TGTGCCAGCAGTTTAAGTACTGAAGCTTTCTTT. This sequence encodes CASSLSTEAFF.

CDR3 DNA: TGTGCCAGCAGTGTTGACCGTTCCGACAATCAGCCCCAGCATTTT. Amino acid sequence: CASSVDRSDNQPQHF. The chain recombines TRBV2 with TRBJ1-5, with D hard to call. In germline, CDR1 is SNHLY, CDR2 FYNNEI. The CDR3 is 15 residues long. Trimming took 4 bases from V and 3 from J, leaving 13 bases between them.

The gene calls are TRBV18 and TRBJ2-2, with no clear D. V lost 3 bases and J 0 bases, leaving 2 bases between the germline ends. Germline-derived CDR1 and CDR2 are KGHSH and LQKENI. CDR3 length: 13 residues. The CDR3 spells CASSPPNTGELFF. The CDR3 DNA sequence: TGTGCCAGCTCACCGCCGAACACCGGGGAGCTGTTTTTT.

J is TRBJ2-2 and V is TRBV30; D remains unclear. Germline lookup yields CDR1 GTSNPN and CDR2 SVGIG (reference sequence). Trimming took off 0 bases at V and 1 base at J, with 3 bases between the two ends. The CDR3 extends over 13 amino acids. Here the CDR3 DNA reads TGTGCCTGGAGTGTCGGGAACACCGGGGAGCTGTTTTTT. Its translation is CAWSVGNTGELFF.

The J gene is TRBJ1-1, the V gene TRBV30; D gene uncertain. The CDR3 sequence is 15 residues long. Trimming stripped 8 bases from V and 1 base from J, with 20 bases between. In germline, CDR1 is GTSNPN, CDR2 SVGIG (reference sequence). CDR3 protein: CAGNRPLARNTEAFF. The CDR3 DNA follows: TGTGCCGGGAACCGGCCATTGGCCCGGAACACTGAAGCTTTCTTT.

This sequence joins TRBV2 and TRBJ1-6; D perhaps matches TRBD1 (5 bases). This CDR3 has 16 residues. Germline V gene lookup returns CDR1 SNHLY and CDR2 FYNNEI. Trimming removed 7 bases from V and 0 bases from J, with 13 bases in between. CDR3 in DNA: TGTGCCAGCAATCAGAGGGGTTCCTCCTATAATTCACCCCTCCACTTT. It is translated as CASNQRGSSYNSPLHF.

This clone is termed medium-sized. The chain joins TRBV19 to TRBJ2-2; a weak D match, TRBD1 (6 bases). The germline gives CDR1 LNHDA, CDR2 SQIVND (reference sequence). V lost 9 bases, J lost 6 bases, and 26 bases lay in between. The CDR3 loop spans 17 amino acids. CDR3 sequence (DNA): TGTGCCAGCACCGGGACACATATGACCCTAATCGCCGGGGAGCTGTTTTTT. The encoded protein is CASTGTHMTLIAGELFF.

This chain uses TRBV19 with TRBJ2-3, with D possibly being TRBD1 or TRBD2 (7 bases each). The germline CDR1 and CDR2 sequences are LNHDA and SQIVND (reference sequence). CDR3 length equals 17 residues. The V and J ends lost 4 bases and 2 bases respectively, with 19 bases between them. The DNA of the CDR3 is TGTGCCAGTAGTAAAAATGGGCAGGGGGGGGACACAGATACGCAGTATTTT. Translated: CASSKNGQGGDTDTQYF.

The chain employs TRBV6-1 and TRBJ2-7; D unresolved. The V gene's germline CDR1 is MNHNS and CDR2 SASEGT. The length of the CDR3 is 14 residues. V was trimmed by 2 bases and J by 4 bases, leaving 12 bases between them. The CDR3 DNA reads as TGTGCCAGCAGTGAATTCCTAGTGGTTTACGAGCAGTACTTC. It is translated as CASSEFLVVYEQYF.

The chain joins TRBV7-2 to TRBJ1-4; D remains ambiguous. V lost 1 base and J 4 bases, leaving 7 bases between the germline ends. Germline values: CDR1 SGHTA, CDR2 FQGNSA. This CDR3 comprises 14 residues. The CDR3 DNA reads as TGTGCCAGCAGCTTAGACAGCCTTAATGAAAAACTGTTTTTT. Translated: CASSLDSLNEKLFF.

The chain uses TRBV5-1 and TRBJ1-1; D call uncertain. The germline V gene encodes CDR1 SGHRS and CDR2 YFSETQ. Trimming took off 3 bases at V and 2 bases at J, with 11 bases between the two ends. The CDR3 sequence is 14 residues long. The CDR3 is CASSSDERNTEAFF. The CDR3 DNA is TGCGCCAGCAGCTCGGACGAAAGAAACACTGAAGCTTTCTTT.

In this sample, this clone turned up a few times. This sequence joins TRBV7-3 and TRBJ1-1; 9 nucleotides align to TRBD1. The CDR3 totals 13 residues. J gave up 8 bases and V 1 base, and 2 bases lay outside the gene matches. CDR1 is SGHTA and CDR2 is FQGTGA in the germline V gene. This chain's CDR3 is CASSLNRGQEAFF. CDR3 bases: TGTGCCAGCAGCTTAAACAGGGGGCAGGAAGCTTTCTTT.

J is TRBJ1-1 and V is TRBV5-1, with unresolved D. V was clipped by 0 bases and J by 1 base, with 7 bases between them. The germline gives CDR1 SGHRS, CDR2 YFSETQ. This CDR3 spans 14 amino acids. The CDR3 here is CASSLAAANTEAFF. CDR3 DNA sequence: TGCGCCAGCAGCTTGGCCGCGGCGAACACTGAAGCTTTCTTT.

V is TRBV7-2 and J is TRBJ1-5; D uncertain. Looked up from germline, CDR1 is SGHTA and CDR2 is FQGNSA. The CDR3 is 13 amino acids. V was cut by 3 bases and J by 0 bases, with 3 bases left in between. CDR3 sequence: CASSFYSNQPQHF. DNA for the CDR3: TGTGCCAGCAGCTTCTATAGCAATCAGCCCCAGCATTTT.

A few counts support this clone. V and J are TRBV7-2 and TRBJ1-2; D not certain. The V end lost 1 base, the J end lost 3 bases, and 9 bases lay between the germline ends. The germline gives CDR1 SGHTA, CDR2 FQGNSA. This CDR3 has 14 residues. CDR3 region: CASSLVVGDYGYTF. The CDR3 nucleotides read TGTGCCAGCAGCTTAGTAGTGGGAGACTATGGCTACACCTTC.